Each of the 8 T cell receptor beta chains below was sequenced from the same sample in a study of CD8+ T cells in alopecia areata. Investigators isolated RNA and reverse transcribed it into cDNA to act as the sequencing template. TCRdb's copy holds only in-frame clones and misses some; the assay was immunoSEQ multiplex PCR. The sample holds 270,000 or so clones, and no clone turns up only once. Sorting used CD4, CD8alpha, NKG2D, NKG2ACE and other markers on pooled cutaneous lymph node cells. The sequenced material came from CD4+ T cells sorted from a lymph node. Every receptor here comes from a C3H/HeJ mouse with alopecia areata. The strain's MHC: H2-k.

Notes on this clone: The gene names given are mouse names. The read halts 4 residues ahead of the CDR3 end, with the missing end drawn from the germline J gene. The sample carries other DNA sequences with the same CDR3. The chain combines TRBV31 with TRBJ2-5; the D gene is possibly TRBD1 (6 bases). Germline CDR1 reads GKSSPN; CDR2 reads SITVG. V lost 3 bases, J lost 2 bases, and 9 bases lay in between. The CDR3 spans 13 residues. CDR3 sequence reads: CAWSRGGQDTQYF. Partial CDR3 DNA: TGTGCCTGGAGCAGGGGAGGCCAAGAC.

Points on this clone: Genes and germline come from the mouse. The read falls 4 residues short of the CDR3 end, and the missing part is taken from the germline J gene. Other DNA sequences of this sample code for an identical CDR3. The genes are TRBV31 and TRBJ2-7; weak D call: TRBD2 (6 bases). The CDR3 has 14 residues. Germline-derived CDR1 and CDR2 are GKSSPN and SITVG. The CDR3 protein is CAWSLSGGSYEQYF. The covered CDR3 bases are TGTGCCTGGAGTCTTAGCGGGGGGTCTTAT. Full variable domain (rest looked up from reference TRBV31 and TRBJ2-7): AQTIHQWPVAEIKAVGSPLSLGCTIKGKSSPNLYWYWQATGGTLQQLFYSITVGQVESVVQLNLSASRPKDDQFILSTEKLLLSHSGFYLCAWSLSGGSYEQYFGPGTRLTVL.

In the case of this clone: The genes and germline here are from mouse. The sequence runs out 4 residues before the end of the CDR3; the remainder is reconstructed from the germline J gene. Other DNA sequences in this specimen translate into the identical CDR3. This chain joins TRBV5 and TRBJ2-3; D is ambiguous. Germline CDR1 reads LGHNA; CDR2 reads YNLKQL (reference sequence). V gave up 0 bases and J gave up 3 bases, with 4 bases separating them. The CDR3 is 13 residues long. The CDR3 loop is CASSQEGAETLYF. The sequenced CDR3 bases are TGTGCCAGCAGCCAAGAGGGGGCAGAA.

Notes on this clone: Gene names and germline refer to mouse. The read stops 3 residues short of the end of the CDR3; the missing end is completed from the germline J gene. The V call is TRBV5, the J call TRBJ1-6, with no clear D. TRBJ1-6 is designated an ORF whose function remains uncertain. Germline loops: CDR1 LGHNA, CDR2 YNLKQL (reference sequence). The V end was cut by 0 bases, the J end by 0 bases, with 9 bases between. The CDR3 consists of 17 residues. The CDR3 DNA, read in part, is TGTGCCAGCAGCCAAGATGCCAGCAATTCCTATAATTCGCCC. Translating it yields CASSQDASNSYNSP. The full-length CDR3 reads as CASSQDASNSYNSPLYF.

Points on this clone: These gene names are mouse names. The read finishes 3 residues shy of the CDR3 end, and the germline J gene is used to complete it. V gene TRBV29 combines with J gene TRBJ1-6; tentatively, D is TRBD1 (5 bases). TRBJ1-6 is designated an ORF whose function remains uncertain. The CDR3 has 14 residues. Per germline, CDR1 MSHET and CDR2 SYDVDS. Trimming left V 6 bases short and J 1 base short, with 7 bases between. The sequenced CDR3 bases are TGTGCTAGCAGGGAGGGGTCCTATAATTCGCCC. It specifies CASREGSYNSP. The whole CDR3 region reads CASREGSYNSPLYF.

Note on this clone: Mouse germline and gene names are used. Sequencing ends 4 residues short of the CDR3 end; the germline J gene provides the rest. The rearrangement uses TRBV31 and TRBJ2-3, with D hard to call. V lost 0 bases, J lost 1 base, and 8 bases lay in between. This CDR3 has 14 residues. Germline V gene sequence: CDR1 GKSSPN, CDR2 SITVG. This CDR3 is CAWSLGFGAETLYF. The sequenced CDR3 bases are TGTGCCTGGAGTCTGGGGTTTGGTGCAGAA.

This clone was detected a few times. Gene names and germline refer to mouse. The read finishes 4 residues shy of the CDR3 end, and the germline J gene is used to complete it. The rearrangement links TRBV13-2 to TRBJ2-2; 7 bases align to TRBD2. CDR3 length equals 15 residues. J gave up 0 bases and V 5 bases, and 4 bases lay outside the gene matches. Germline V gene data show CDR1 as NNHNN and CDR2 as SYGAGS (reference sequence). CDR3 bases read: TGTGCCAGCGGCAGCTGGGGGACAAACACCGGG. This codes for CASGSWGTNTG. The entire CDR3 is CASGSWGTNTGQLYF.

This clone has only a few counts. The germline and genes are mouse ones. The CDR3 extends 4 residues past the end of the read, so its final part is completed from the germline J gene. J is TRBJ2-3 and V is TRBV1; 8 bases align to TRBD2. Germline V gene lookup returns CDR1 NSQYPW and CDR2 LRSPGD (reference sequence). J was trimmed by 0 bases and V by 5 bases; bases with no gene match: 10. The CDR3 runs to 17 residues. CDR3 in amino acids: CTCSSRTGPLSAETLYF. CDR3 bases read: TGCACCTGCAGTTCTCGGACTGGGCCCCTTAGTGCAGAA. Using reference TRBV1 and TRBJ2-3 for the parts outside the CDR3, the full variable domain is VTLLEQNPRWRLVPRGQAVNLRCILKNSQYPWMSWYQQDLQKQLQWLFTLRSPGDKEVKSLPGADYLATRVTDTELRLQVANMSQGRTLYCTCSSRTGPLSAETLYFGSGTRLTVL.